Shown below are 11 T cell receptor beta chains from a single sample sequenced in a study of blood T cell repertoires in COVID-19. Clones were read by immunoSEQ multiplex PCR, and TCRdb kept only the in-frame ones, dropping some. The sample shows 180,000 or so clones, about 86% of them seen only once. Input material: peripheral blood. The receptors stem from a man between 18 and 29 years old with acute or convalescent COVID-19.

The chain couples TRBV19 to TRBJ2-5; TRBD2 matches 11 bases. Germline V lookup: CDR1 LNHDA, CDR2 SQIVND (reference sequence). The CDR3 totals 15 residues. Trimming took 5 bases from V and 7 from J; bases not matched to a gene: 9. The CDR3 is CASSALLAGEVTQYF. CDR3 in DNA: TGTGCCAGTAGTGCCCTACTAGCGGGGGAGGTGACCCAGTACTTC.

For the CDR3, the DNA is TGTGCCAGCAGTCATTCTCAGGGGCCGTCCTACGAGCAGTACTTC. Its translation: CASSHSQGPSYEQYF. The chain uses TRBV11-2 and TRBJ2-7, with D maybe TRBD1 (6 bases). Germline-derived CDR1 and CDR2 are SGHAT and FQNNGV. The CDR3 length is 15 residues. Trimming shortened V by 6 bases and J by 1 base, and 16 bases separated the two germline ends.

The CDR3 loop is CASSLGASMNTEAFF. The CDR3 DNA reads as TGTGCCAGCAGCTTAGGTGCGTCCATGAACACTGAAGCTTTCTTT. V is TRBV7-9 and J is TRBJ1-1; D gene unclear. Germline loops: CDR1 SEHNR, CDR2 FQNEAQ (reference sequence). Trimming stripped 1 base from V and 0 bases from J, with 9 bases between. CDR3 size: 15 residues.

The rearrangement joins TRBV6-5 to TRBJ1-1; D is unresolved. Germline lookup yields CDR1 MNHEY and CDR2 SVGAGI. Deletions cut 2 bases from V and 3 bases from J, with 10 bases between. The CDR3 contains 14 residues. The CDR3 here is CASSYVPGDTEAFF. The CDR3 DNA reads TGTGCCAGCAGTTACGTTCCGGGTGACACTGAAGCTTTCTTT.

The chain has TRBV19 and TRBJ2-7; TRBD2 agrees at 7 bases. CDR1 is LNHDA, CDR2 SQIVND, per germline (reference sequence). Trimming cost V 3 bases and J 6 bases; bases outside gene matches: 8. This CDR3 has 14 amino acids. The CDR3 DNA reads as TGTGCCAGTAGTATCCCTGGCGGGGGAGGCGAGCAGTACGTC. Protein: CASSIPGGGGEQYV.

This clone has just one count. This chain joins TRBV2 and TRBJ1-5, with D perhaps TRBD1 (6 bases). The V end lost 8 bases, the J end lost 0 bases, and 11 bases lay between the germline ends. Germline loops: CDR1 SNHLY, CDR2 FYNNEI. This CDR3 has 14 residues. The CDR3, as DNA: TGTGCCAGCCAGGACAGACTTAGCAATCAGCCCCAGCATTTT. It specifies CASQDRLSNQPQHF.

The chain's CDR3 is CASSGFTGKGTEAFF. The CDR3 bases are TGTGCCAGTAGTGGCTTTACAGGGAAGGGCACTGAAGCTTTCTTT. The chain carries TRBV19 and TRBJ1-1, with D perhaps matching TRBD1 (6 bases). From germline, CDR1 is LNHDA and CDR2 SQIVND (reference sequence). The V and J ends lost 5 bases and 4 bases respectively, with 17 bases between them. The CDR3 has 15 residues.

V is TRBV3-1 (or the pseudogene TRBV3-2) and J is TRBJ2-2; D unclear. The CDR3 loop spans 19 amino acids. With 0 bases removed from V and 2 bases from J, the gap between germline ends came to 19 bases. Germline assignment: CDR1 LGHDT and CDR2 YNNKEL (reference sequence). CDR3 in amino acids: CASSQDPFLGGPNTGELFF. The DNA of the CDR3 is TGTGCCAGCAGCCAAGATCCTTTCCTTGGCGGCCCTAACACCGGGGAGCTGTTTTTT.

The CDR3 is CASSLEGLSDTQYF. The DNA of the CDR3 is TGTGCCAGCAGCTTGGAGGGGTTGAGTGATACGCAGTATTTT. The rearrangement links TRBV6-5 to TRBJ2-3, with D maybe TRBD2 (6 bases). V was trimmed by 6 bases and J by 6 bases, leaving 16 bases between them. Germline-derived CDR1 and CDR2 are MNHEY and SVGAGI. The CDR3 runs to 14 residues.

V gene TRBV4-1 combines with J gene TRBJ1-3; tentative D call: TRBD1 (5 bases). The CDR3 is made up of 16 amino acids. Per germline, CDR1 MGHRA and CDR2 YSYEKL. V dropped 1 base and J dropped 0 bases, with 10 bases sitting between them. CDR3: CASSQGGLASGNTIYF. The CDR3 DNA follows: TGCGCCAGCAGCCAAGGGGGACTCGCCTCTGGAAACACCATATATTTT.

The rearrangement links TRBV6-5 to TRBJ2-3; no clear D gene. The CDR3 is made up of 14 amino acids. Trimming took 6 bases from V and 1 from J, leaving 11 bases between them. CDR1 is MNHEY and CDR2 is SVGAGI in the germline V gene. CDR3 nucleotide sequence: TGTGCCAGCAGGCCCGGTGAAGGCACAGATACGCAGTATTTT. It is translated as CASRPGEGTDTQYF.